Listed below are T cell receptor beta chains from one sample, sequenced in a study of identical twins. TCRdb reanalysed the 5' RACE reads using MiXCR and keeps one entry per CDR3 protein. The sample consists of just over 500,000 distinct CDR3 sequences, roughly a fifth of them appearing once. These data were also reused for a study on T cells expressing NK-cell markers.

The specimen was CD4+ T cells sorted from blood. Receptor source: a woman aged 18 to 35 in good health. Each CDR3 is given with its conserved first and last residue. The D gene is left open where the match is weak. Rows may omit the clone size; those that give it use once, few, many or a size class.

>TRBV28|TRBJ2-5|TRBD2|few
CASSFIGTRQETQYF
TGTGCCAGCAGTTTCATCGGGACTAGACAAGAGACCCAGTACTTC
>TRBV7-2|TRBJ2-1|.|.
CASSLMQGRQFF
TGTGCCAGCAGCTTAATGCAGGGCAGGCAGTTCTTC
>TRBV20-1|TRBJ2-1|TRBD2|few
CSARGLAGVRNEQFF
TGCAGTGCTAGGGGGCTAGCGGGAGTGCGTAATGAGCAGTTCTTC
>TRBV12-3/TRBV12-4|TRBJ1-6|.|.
CASSLSRPTYGSPLHF
TGTGCCAGCAGTTTGAGCCGCCCGACCTACGGATCACCCCTCCACTTT
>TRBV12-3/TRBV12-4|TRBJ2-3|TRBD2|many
CASRWGGSTDTQYF
TGTGCCAGCAGATGGGGGGGGAGCACAGATACGCAGTATTTT
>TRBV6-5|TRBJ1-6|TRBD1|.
CASSYRTGAPGGSPLHF
TGTGCCAGCAGTTACAGGACAGGGGCTCCCGGTGGTTCACCCCTCCACTTT
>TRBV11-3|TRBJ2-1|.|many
CASSLSGPSYNEQFF
TGTGCCAGCAGCCTTAGCGGACCCTCCTACAATGAGCAGTTCTTC
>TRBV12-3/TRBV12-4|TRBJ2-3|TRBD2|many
CASSLGGGADTQYF
TGTGCCAGCAGTTTAGGCGGGGGGGCGGATACGCAGTATTTT
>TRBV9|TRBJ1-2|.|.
CASSVGGEGYGYTF
TGTGCCAGCAGCGTAGGTGGGGAGGGCTATGGCTACACCTTC
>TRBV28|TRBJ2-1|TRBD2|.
CASSLLAGTNEQFF
TGTGCCAGCAGTTTACTAGCGGGTACCAATGAGCAGTTCTTC
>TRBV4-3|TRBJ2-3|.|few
CASSQRRGGTDTQYF
TGCGCCAGCAGCCAACGGAGGGGAGGCACAGATACGCAGTATTTT
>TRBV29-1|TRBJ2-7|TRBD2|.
CSAYGLAGLSYEQYF
TGCAGCGCCTATGGACTAGCGGGCCTCTCCTACGAGCAGTACTTC
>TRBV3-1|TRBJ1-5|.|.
CASSQGHSNQPQHF
TGTGCCAGCAGCCAAGGACATAGCAATCAGCCCCAGCATTTT
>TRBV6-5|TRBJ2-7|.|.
CASSYDRDSYEQYF
TGTGCCAGCAGTTACGACAGAGACTCCTACGAGCAGTACTTC
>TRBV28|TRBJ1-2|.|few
CASSGLLLGYTF
TGTGCCAGCAGTGGACTACTTCTTGGCTACACCTTC
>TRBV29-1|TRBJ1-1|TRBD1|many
CSAGQGRNTEAFF
TGCAGCGCCGGACAGGGGAGGAACACTGAAGCTTTCTTT
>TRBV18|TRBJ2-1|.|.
CASSPYRQTNSYNEQFF
TGTGCCAGCTCACCATACAGACAGACAAACTCCTACAATGAGCAGTTCTTC
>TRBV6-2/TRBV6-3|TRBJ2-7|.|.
CASSYGVGEQYF
TGTGCCAGCAGTTACGGTGTAGGCGAGCAGTACTTC
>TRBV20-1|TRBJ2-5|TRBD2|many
CSARVTSGGTQYF
TGCAGTGCTAGAGTTACTAGCGGTGGGACCCAGTACTTC
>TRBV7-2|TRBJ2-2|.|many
CASSVTGELFF
TGTGCCAGCAGCGTCACCGGGGAGCTGTTTTTT
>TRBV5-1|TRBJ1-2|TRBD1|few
CAGQGRGYTF
TGCGCCGGACAGGGACGTGGCTACACCTTC
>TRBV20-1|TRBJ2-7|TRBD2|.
CSARAGTRSVEQYF
TGCAGTGCTAGGGCCGGGACTAGGTCGGTGGAGCAGTACTTC
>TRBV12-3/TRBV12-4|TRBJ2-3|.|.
CASSLGARGSASTDTQYF
TGTGCCAGCAGTTTAGGGGCCAGGGGAAGCGCCAGCACAGATACGCAGTATTTT
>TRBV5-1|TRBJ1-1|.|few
CASSLGMGGTEAFF
TGCGCCAGCAGCTTGGGAATGGGAGGAACTGAAGCTTTCTTT
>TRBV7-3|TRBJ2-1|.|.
CASSLKGEGPREQFF
TGTGCCAGCAGCTTAAAGGGGGAGGGACCAAGAGAGCAGTTCTTC
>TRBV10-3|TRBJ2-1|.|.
CAISGTRALFEQFF
TGTGCCATCAGTGGCACAAGAGCCCTCTTTGAGCAGTTCTTC
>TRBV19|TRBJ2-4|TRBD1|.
CASSLVPGQGLNIQYF
TGTGCCAGTAGTCTCGTCCCGGGACAGGGGCTCAACATTCAGTACTTC
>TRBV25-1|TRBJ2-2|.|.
CASSESGFYTGELFF
TGTGCCAGCAGTGAATCTGGCTTCTACACCGGGGAGCTGTTTTTT
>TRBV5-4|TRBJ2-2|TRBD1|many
CASSSGTGNTGELFF
TGTGCCAGCAGTTCCGGGACAGGGAACACCGGGGAGCTGTTTTTT
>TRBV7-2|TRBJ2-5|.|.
CASSPETETQYF
TGTGCCAGCAGCCCAGAGACGGAGACCCAGTACTTC
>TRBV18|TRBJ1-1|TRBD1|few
CASSPSQGPWGTEAFF
TGTGCCAGCTCACCTTCACAGGGGCCTTGGGGCACTGAAGCTTTCTTT
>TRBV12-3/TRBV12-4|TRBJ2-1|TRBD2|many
CASNWGGNEQFF
TGTGCCAGCAACTGGGGGGGGAATGAGCAGTTCTTC
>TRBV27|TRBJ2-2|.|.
CASSFRPGPGELFF
TGTGCCAGCAGTTTCAGGCCCGGACCCGGGGAGCTGTTTTTT
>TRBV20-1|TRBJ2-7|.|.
CSATPSGLVGEQYF
TGCAGTGCTACGCCCTCGGGGCTAGTTGGCGAGCAGTACTTC
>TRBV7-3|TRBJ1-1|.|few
CASSPYGPSEAFF
TGTGCCAGCAGCCCCTATGGGCCTTCAGAAGCTTTCTTT
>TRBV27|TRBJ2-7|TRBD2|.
CASSFKPSGSNFYEQYF
TGTGCCAGCAGTTTTAAGCCTAGCGGGTCAAATTTCTACGAGCAGTACTTC
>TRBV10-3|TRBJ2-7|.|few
CAISSTALEQYF
TGTGCCATCAGTAGTACAGCGCTCGAGCAGTACTTC
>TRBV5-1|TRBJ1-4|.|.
CASSYDGTRNEKLFF
TGCGCCAGCAGTTACGACGGGACACGTAATGAAAAACTGTTTTTT
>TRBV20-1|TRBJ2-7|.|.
CSAKFEWGVQYF
TGCAGTGCTAAATTTGAATGGGGGGTCCAGTACTTC
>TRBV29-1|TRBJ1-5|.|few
CSVEYHSNQPQHF
TGCAGCGTTGAGTATCATAGCAATCAGCCCCAGCATTTT
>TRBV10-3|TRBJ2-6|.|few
CAIGAGGRGGANVLTF
TGTGCCATCGGGGCCGGGGGCCGAGGGGGGGCCAACGTCCTGACTTTC
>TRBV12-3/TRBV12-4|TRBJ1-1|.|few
CASSQQLGGRQEAFF
TGTGCCAGCAGTCAACAACTGGGGGGTCGCCAGGAAGCTTTCTTT
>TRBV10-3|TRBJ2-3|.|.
CAISVASSTDTQYF
TGTGCCATCAGTGTGGCCTCCTCGACGGATACGCAGTATTTT
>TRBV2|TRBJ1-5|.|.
CASAGEVQQPQHF
TGTGCCAGCGCGGGGGAGGTGCAACAGCCCCAGCATTTT
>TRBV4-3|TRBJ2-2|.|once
CASSQDGWGTGELFF
TGCGCCAGCAGCCAAGATGGATGGGGTACCGGGGAGCTGTTTTTT